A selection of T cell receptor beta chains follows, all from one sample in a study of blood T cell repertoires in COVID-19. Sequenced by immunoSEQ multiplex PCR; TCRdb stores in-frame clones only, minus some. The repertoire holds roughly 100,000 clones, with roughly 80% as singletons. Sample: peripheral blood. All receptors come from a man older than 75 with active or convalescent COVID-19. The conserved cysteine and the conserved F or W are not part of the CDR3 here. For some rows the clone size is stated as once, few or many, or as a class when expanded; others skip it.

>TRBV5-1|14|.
ASSPGLAGLQETQY
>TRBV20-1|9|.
SVGRVNTIY
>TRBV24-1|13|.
ATSDPTGGTDTQY
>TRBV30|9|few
ASRVNEKLF
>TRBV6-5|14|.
ASSYSRRPGGNTIY
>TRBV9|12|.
ASSLTEGYNEQF
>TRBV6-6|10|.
ASSPAEYEQY
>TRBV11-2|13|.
ASSLDSLSTDTQY
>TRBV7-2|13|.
ASSEEGLPIREQY
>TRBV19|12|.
ASRTVATNEKLF
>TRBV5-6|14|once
ASSGPGSAGNSPLH
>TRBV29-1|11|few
SVRQGSNEKLF
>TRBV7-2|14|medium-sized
ASSLASRQGGYEQY
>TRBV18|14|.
ASSPSLQGAGTEAF
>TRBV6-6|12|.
ASTSPGGANEQF
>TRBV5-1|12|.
ASRDRGGTDTQY
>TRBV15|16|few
ATSRDYGPGPSGNTIY
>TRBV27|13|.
ASSWGGGSYNEQF
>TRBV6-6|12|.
ASRTSGTDYGYT
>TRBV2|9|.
ASTYRSEQY
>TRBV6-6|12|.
ASSLGQLSPPLH
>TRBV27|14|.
ASSLRPSGGPYEQY
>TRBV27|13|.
ASSSSPGAHSPLH
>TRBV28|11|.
ASRLQGSYEQY
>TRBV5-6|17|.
ASSLVTGGAPGGANVLT
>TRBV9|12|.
ASSVVSGGGGYT
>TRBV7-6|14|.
ASSFRPGQTLNEQF
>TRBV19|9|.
ASHWELGYT
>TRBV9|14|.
ASSLTGNSYNSPLH
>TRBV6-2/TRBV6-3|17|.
ASSSTSGQGGNVFNEQF
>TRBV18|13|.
ASSPSGTGGGEQY
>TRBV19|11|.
ASNPDRGFGYT
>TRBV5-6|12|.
ASSDTRVNYGYT
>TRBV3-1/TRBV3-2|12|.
ASSLGQENTEAF
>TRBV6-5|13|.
ASRVSSGGAYEQY
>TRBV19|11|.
ASSDRGPYGYT
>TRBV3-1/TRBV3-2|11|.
ASSQGPEQVAF
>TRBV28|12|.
ASSRQGAKEKLF
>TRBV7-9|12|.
ASSLALGAHGYT
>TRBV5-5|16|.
ASSDPGTGGLSNQPQH
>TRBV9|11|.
ASSVGGHGEQY
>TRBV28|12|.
ASRGTSGVETQY
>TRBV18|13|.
ASSEGASGANVLT
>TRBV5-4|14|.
ASSTPPTEYHAGYT
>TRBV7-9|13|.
ASSLTAGRTGELF
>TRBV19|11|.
ASSPSELLEQY
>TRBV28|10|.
ASSSPPSGYT
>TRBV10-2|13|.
ASSDRAEGNSPLH
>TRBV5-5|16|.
ASSLYILQIPSNQPQH
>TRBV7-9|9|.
ASSLKEDAF